The 18 T cell receptor beta chains reported below all come from one sample, sequenced in a study of CD8+ T cells in alopecia areata. Extracted RNA was reverse transcribed into cDNA, the sequencing template. Only in-frame clones appear in the TCRdb table, and some are missing; sequencing was by immunoSEQ multiplex PCR. This table has roughly 200,000 clones, 45% to 70% appearing once. The sample taken for sequencing was CD8+ T cells sorted from blood. All receptors come from a human donor in good health.

This clone came up a few times. The J gene is TRBJ2-5, the V gene TRBV5-1, with D unresolved. The CDR3 runs to 10 residues. Between the trimmed V and J ends, which lost 10 bases and 5 bases, there was a span of 9 bases. Germline V gene sequence: CDR1 SGHRS, CDR2 YFSETQ. CDR3 DNA: TGCGCCGGGCCCGGGGAGACCCAGTACTTC. Protein: CAGPGETQYF.

This rearrangement joins TRBV7-9 to TRBJ2-7; D is undetermined. CDR3 size: 15 residues. The germline V and J ends were trimmed by 6 bases and 6 bases, with 21 bases remaining between them. CDR1 and CDR2 from the germline V gene are SEHNR and FQNEAQ (reference sequence). The CDR3 bases are TGTGCCAGCAGTTATCCACCCACCGGGTCAGTCGAGCAGTACTTC. Protein product: CASSYPPTGSVEQYF.

The chain recombines TRBV27 with TRBJ2-7; maybe TRBD1 (5 bases). V was trimmed by 5 bases and J by 2 bases, leaving 13 bases between them. The CDR3 is 14 residues long. Per the germline V gene, CDR1 is MNHEY and CDR2 is SMNVEV (reference sequence). The CDR3 DNA is TGTGCCAGCAGTCCGAATTGGGGCCCCTACGAGCAGTACTTC. This translates into CASSPNWGPYEQYF.

The chain is built from TRBV13 and TRBJ2-2; D might be TRBD2 (6 bases). The CDR3 length is 16 residues. Germline assignment: CDR1 PRHDT and CDR2 FYEKMQ (reference sequence). V lost 4 bases and J 4 bases, leaving 16 bases between the germline ends. The CDR3 nucleotides read TGTGCCAGCAGCTACGGTGGCGGGGCGATCACCGGGGAGCTGTTTTTT. Its translation is CASSYGGGAITGELFF. Combining the CDR3 with reference TRBV13 and TRBJ2-2 gives the whole variable domain AAGVIQSPRHLIKEKRETATLKCYPIPRHDTVYWYQQGPGQDPQFLISFYEKMQSDKGSIPDRFSAQQFSDYHSELNMSSLELGDSALYFCASSYGGGAITGELFFGEGSRLTVL.

The V gene is TRBV2, the J gene TRBJ1-1; D remains ambiguous. Germline V gene sequence: CDR1 SNHLY, CDR2 FYNNEI. Trimming stripped 11 bases from V and 7 bases from J, with 17 bases between. The CDR3 has 12 amino acids. The chain's CDR3 is CAGQKVLIEAFF. The CDR3 bases are TGTGCCGGGCAGAAGGTTTTAATTGAAGCTTTCTTT.

As for this clone: Other DNA sequences in this specimen translate into the identical CDR3. The V gene is TRBV29-1, the J gene TRBJ2-2, with 7 bases that match TRBD1. This CDR3 comprises 12 residues. Germline values: CDR1 SQVTM, CDR2 ANQGSEA. Trimming removed 7 bases from V and 1 base from J; junction bases left unmatched: 0. The CDR3 nucleotides read TGCAGCGGGACAGGGAACACCGGGGAGCTGTTTTTT. Its translation is CSGTGNTGELFF.

The V and J genes are TRBV27 and TRBJ2-7; D uncertain. The V gene's germline CDR1 is MNHEY and CDR2 SMNVEV (reference sequence). The CDR3 contains 14 residues. V lost 7 bases to trimming and J lost 0 bases, with 13 bases between them. DNA of the CDR3: TGTGCCAGCAAACCGGATTTAAGCTCCTACGAGCAGTACTTC. This translates into CASKPDLSSYEQYF.

This clone was seen a handful of times. The CDR3, as DNA: TGTGCCAGCCTGAAGGGTGAAGCTTTCTTT. This codes for CASLKGEAFF. The genes are TRBV2 and TRBJ1-1; no clear D. V lost 8 bases and J lost 7, with 8 bases in between. CDR1 SNHLY and CDR2 FYNNEI come from the germline V gene. This CDR3 comprises 10 residues.

This clone turned up a few times. The V gene is TRBV6-4, the J gene TRBJ1-1; no clear D. Germline V gene lookup returns CDR1 MRHNA and CDR2 SNTAGT. V gave up 1 base and J gave up 4 bases, with 7 bases separating them. This CDR3 has 13 amino acids. The CDR3 region has the DNA TGTGCCAGCAGTGACTGGTGGGGCACTGAAGCTTTCTTT. It encodes CASSDWWGTEAFF.

The chain links TRBV29-1 to TRBJ1-2; D is ambiguous. V lost 2 bases, J lost 6 bases, and 7 bases lay in between. Germline V gives CDR1 SQVTM, CDR2 ANQGSEA. CDR3 size: 11 residues. In nucleotides, the CDR3 is TGCAGCGTTGAAAGAGAGAATGGCTACACCTTC. This gives the protein CSVERENGYTF.

This clone occurred a few times. V gene TRBV13 combines with J gene TRBJ2-3; no clear D. The CDR3 is made up of 13 amino acids. The V end lost 2 bases, the J end lost 5 bases, and 8 bases lay between the germline ends. Germline CDR1 and CDR2: PRHDT and FYEKMQ (reference sequence). For the CDR3, the DNA is TGTGCCAGCAGCTTATCGAGTGGAGATACGCAGTATTTT. This sequence encodes CASSLSSGDTQYF.

CDR3 nucleotides: TGCGCCAGCAGCCACGGCGGGGCGCGTTTCGAGCAGTACTTC. It yields the protein CASSHGGARFEQYF. V is TRBV4-1 and J is TRBJ2-7; D is perhaps TRBD2 (6 bases). There are 14 residues in the CDR3. Germline CDR1 is MGHRA and CDR2 is YSYEKL. V gave up 3 bases and J gave up 6 bases, with 15 bases separating them.

The rearrangement links TRBV20-1 to TRBJ1-2; D ambiguous. Germline-derived CDR1 and CDR2 are DFQATT and SNEGSKA (reference sequence). The CDR3 extends over 11 amino acids. V shed 1 base and J shed 8 bases, with 8 bases lying between them. CDR3 coding DNA: TGCAGTGCTAGAGGCCCCGGGGGCTACACCTTC. Translated, it gives CSARGPGGYTF.

This clone was observed a few times. This chain joins TRBV7-2 and TRBJ2-5, with 7 bases that match TRBD1. Germline assignment: CDR1 SGHTA and CDR2 FQGNSA. J lost 1 base, V lost 3 bases, and 8 bases had no gene match. This CDR3 spans 16 amino acids. CDR3 protein: CASSFATGSLQETQYF. DNA of the CDR3: TGTGCCAGCAGCTTTGCGACAGGGTCACTCCAAGAGACCCAGTACTTC.

This clone has only a few counts. The gene calls are TRBV29-1 and TRBJ1-2; TRBD1 aligns across 12 bases. Germline-derived CDR1 and CDR2 are SQVTM and ANQGSEA. Trimming at V came to 7 bases and at J to 5 bases, leaving 8 bases not matched to a gene. CDR3 size: 14 residues. The CDR3 DNA reads TGCAGCGCCCAGTGGGACAGGGGGCTGTATGGCTACACCTTC. Translation gives CSAQWDRGLYGYTF.

The chain employs TRBV5-6 and TRBJ1-1; 7 nucleotides align to TRBD1. V lost 3 bases to trimming and J lost 4 bases; unmatched junction nucleotides: 9. Germline CDR1 and CDR2: SGHDT and YYEEEE. The CDR3 extends over 15 amino acids. This CDR3 reads CASSSTTGRFTEAFF. The CDR3 coding sequence is TGTGCCAGCAGCTCCACGACAGGGAGGTTCACTGAAGCTTTCTTT.

The chain combines TRBV21-1 with TRBJ1-1; TRBD1, as called in the table, went unchecked against the DNA. TRBV21-1 is classified as a pseudogene. The CDR3 spans 14 residues. In nucleotides, the CDR3 is TGTGCCAGCAGCAAACGGGACAGGAACACTGAAGCTTTCTTT. Translation gives CASSKRDRNTEAFF.

J is TRBJ2-3 and V is TRBV9; D possibly corresponds to TRBD2 (6 bases). Trimming removed 0 bases at V and 3 bases at J, with 14 bases between. Germline assignment: CDR1 SGDLS and CDR2 YYNGEE. The CDR3 consists of 16 residues. CDR3 amino acids: CASSVEAGPPTDTQYF. The DNA for the CDR3 is TGTGCCAGCAGCGTAGAAGCGGGCCCACCGACAGATACGCAGTATTTT.